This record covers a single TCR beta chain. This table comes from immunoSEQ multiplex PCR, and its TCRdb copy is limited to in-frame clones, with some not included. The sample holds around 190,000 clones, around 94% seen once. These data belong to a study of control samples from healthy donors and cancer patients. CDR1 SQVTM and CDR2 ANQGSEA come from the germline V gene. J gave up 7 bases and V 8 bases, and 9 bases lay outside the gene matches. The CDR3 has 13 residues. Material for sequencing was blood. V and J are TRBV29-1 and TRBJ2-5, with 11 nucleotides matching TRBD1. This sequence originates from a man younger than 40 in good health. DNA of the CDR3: TGCAGCACCCGGACAGGGGGCTCGGGGACCCAGTACTTC. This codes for CSTRTGGSGTQYF. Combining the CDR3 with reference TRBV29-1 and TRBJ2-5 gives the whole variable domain SAVISQKPSRDICQRGTSLTIQCQVDSQVTMMFWYRQQPGQSLTLIATANQGSEATYESGFVIDKFPISRPNLTFSTLTVSNMSPEDSSIYLCSTRTGGSGTQYFGPGTRLLVL.